The present T cell receptor (beta chain) was sequenced within a study of blood T cell repertoires in COVID-19. On the study more broadly: Specimens from acute and convalescent COVID-19 originated in the United States, Italy and Spain. PBMCs, B-cell-depleted T cells, or T cells were the source of the cDNA or gDNA that made up the material.

Per the germline V gene, CDR1 is LNHDA and CDR2 is SQIVND (reference sequence). This CDR3 contains 15 residues. The V end lost 9 bases, the J end lost 5 bases, and 22 bases lay between the germline ends. As processed by the authors: Reference gene primer amplification gave nucleated cell count estimates. Assay used: immunoSEQ multiplex PCR; TCRdb lists only in-frame clones, some missing. V and J calls and clone size are those listed in that table; D and trimming were worked out from the DNA. The repertoire has about 52,000 clones, roughly 87% of them found once; the top ten carry approximately 15%. The rearrangement uses TRBV19 and TRBJ1-2; TRBD1 is a possible D gene (5 bases). Sample: peripheral blood. This TCR was recovered from a human donor with active COVID-19. The donor label of this sample is uncertain. CDR3 region: CASSEGLLLGYGYTF. CDR3 DNA sequence: TGTGCCAGCTCAGAGGGACTCCTTCTTGGGTATGGCTACACCTTC.